This T cell receptor (beta chain) came from a study of blood T cell repertoires in COVID-19. At the level of the study: The origin of the acute and convalescent COVID-19 samples was the United States, Italy and Spain. Sample material is recorded as cDNA or gDNA derived from T cells, B-cell-depleted T cells, or PBMCs.

CDR3 length: 11 amino acids. CDR1 and CDR2 from the germline V gene are MNHEY and SVGAGI. V dropped 6 bases and J dropped 6 bases, with 8 bases sitting between them. Source study methods: Using reference gene primer amplification, nucleated cell counts were estimated. The repertoire was sequenced with immunoSEQ multiplex PCR; TCRdb's copy has only in-frame clones and lacks some. V, J and clone size were drawn from that table, and D and trimming were deduced from the DNA. The sample yields about 40,000 clones, about four fifths seen once. The chain recombines TRBV6-5 with TRBJ1-1; D is ambiguous. Sequencing was carried out using peripheral blood. This TCR derives from a woman aged 70-85 years with acute or convalescent COVID-19. CDR3 DNA: TGTGCCAGCAGAAACTTCGCTGAAGCTTTCTTT. Residues: CASRNFAEAFF.